A selection of T cell receptor beta chains follows, all from one sample in a study of blood T cells in healthy people across ages. In TCRdb, the 5' RACE reads were re-called with MiXCR into one record per CDR3 protein. The top ten clones hold under 20% of a sample with over a million distinct CDR3 sequences, less than 50% of them seen once. What was sequenced was blood. Receptor source: a woman aged 55-69 years in good health. The conserved cysteine and the conserved F or W are not part of the CDR3 here.

j_call: TRBJ2-7; v_call: TRBV4-1; cdr3_aa: ASSQVGRSSYEQY
j_call: TRBJ2-3; v_call: TRBV18; cdr3_aa: ASYGTGLTDTQY
j_call: TRBJ2-7; v_call: TRBV7-9; cdr3_aa: ASSPLGTGVEQY
j_call: TRBJ1-5; v_call: TRBV6-2/TRBV6-3; cdr3_aa: ASSYGQVGQPQH
j_call: TRBJ2-5; v_call: TRBV5-1; cdr3_aa: ASSLFGQGAGQETQY
j_call: TRBJ2-7; v_call: TRBV27; cdr3_aa: ASSATGRLPIMEQY
j_call: TRBJ2-7; v_call: TRBV27; cdr3_aa: ASSLLRASFPYEQY
j_call: TRBJ2-7; v_call: TRBV5-5; cdr3_aa: ASSLNPQGVDEQY
j_call: TRBJ1-4; v_call: TRBV7-9; cdr3_aa: ASSPWTGRIEKLF
j_call: TRBJ2-1; v_call: TRBV20-1; cdr3_aa: SAASGNRGLNEQF
j_call: TRBJ1-1; v_call: TRBV11-2; cdr3_aa: ASSLDVNRPAEAF
j_call: TRBJ2-1; v_call: TRBV12-3/TRBV12-4; cdr3_aa: ASRLQGSTYNEQF
j_call: TRBJ2-2; v_call: TRBV3-1; cdr3_aa: ASSRQGNTGELF
j_call: TRBJ2-3; v_call: TRBV11-1; cdr3_aa: ASSKGTSSTDTQY
j_call: TRBJ2-1; v_call: TRBV7-9; cdr3_aa: ASSFPLASGSYEQF
j_call: TRBJ2-1; v_call: TRBV20-1; cdr3_aa: SARVPGLDNEQF
j_call: TRBJ1-2; v_call: TRBV6-5; cdr3_aa: ATMRGSDYGYT
j_call: TRBJ1-2; v_call: TRBV5-6; cdr3_aa: ASSLAGVIANYGYT
j_call: TRBJ2-1; v_call: TRBV6-6; cdr3_aa: ASSSRQGVFNEQF
j_call: TRBJ2-1; v_call: TRBV20-1; cdr3_aa: SASGLAESYNEQF
j_call: TRBJ2-7; v_call: TRBV6-5; cdr3_aa: ASSKKQGWEQY
j_call: TRBJ1-2; v_call: TRBV27; cdr3_aa: ASSAPTGHGYT
j_call: TRBJ2-7; v_call: TRBV7-9; cdr3_aa: ASSFPLAGLDYEQY
j_call: TRBJ1-5; v_call: TRBV15; cdr3_aa: ATSREGEGNQPQH
j_call: TRBJ2-5; v_call: TRBV6-2/TRBV6-3; cdr3_aa: ASRETAGLAQY
j_call: TRBJ2-1; v_call: TRBV7-8; cdr3_aa: ASSLGGASGYNEQF